This section outlines one T cell receptor beta chain sequence together with its context. This clone was counted a single time. Its antigen remains undetermined. Qualities for individual bases were not recorded, and no much larger clone is one base off. Libraries were made using the immunoSEQ multiplex PCR assay. The table was pulled from immuneACCESS by TCRdb, which kept in-frame rearrangements only. Such tables lose some clones; where checked, under half of the loss comes from unresolved V genes, and the rest has no known cause. The sample profile shows around 75,000 clones; approximately 92% of them were found once. The ten largest clones represent around 6% of the sample. V is cut back by 9 bases and J by 10 bases, with 4 bases in the junction unmatched. CDR1 and CDR2 are read off the germline V gene (reference sequence) as LNHDA and SQIVND. From cysteine to phenylalanine, the CDR3 is 12 amino acids long. Only the CDR3 portion is preserved as DNA: 36 bases, with reading frame beginning at the first base.

This entry comes from a study of control samples from healthy donors and cancer patients (dated by TCRdb to the early 2020s). The chain is encoded by TRBV19 joined to TRBJ2-1, with 12 bases matching TRBD2. Source material: blood. This sequence was found in a woman in her sixties in good health. The CDR3 corresponds to CASGLAGREQFF. The DNA sequence is given as TGTGCCAGCGGACTAGCGGGACGGGAGCAGTTCTTC.